A selection of T cell receptor beta chains follows, all from one sample in a study of shared clonotypes between healthy human individuals. The protocol was immunoSEQ multiplex PCR, while the TCRdb copy is restricted to in-frame clones and leaves out a portion. Among about 1.5 million clones listed, roughly 96% were seen once. The sequencing input was naive CD4+ T cells sorted from blood. The receptors here all came from a man aged 25 to 45 in good health. CDR3s include the opening cysteine and the closing phenylalanine or tryptophan. A D gene is named only where the DNA matches it firmly. Size is omitted from some rows. Given values are once, few, many or a class for expanded clones.

CASSVHRFGDYGYTF | TGTGCCAGCAGCGTTCACAGGTTTGGGGACTATGGCTACACCTTC | TRBV9 | - | TRBJ1-2 | 15 | few
CASSIDLPRGGYTF | TGTGCCAGTAGTATAGATCTACCCCGTGGGGGCTACACCTTC | TRBV19 | - | TRBJ1-2 | 14 | -
CASSPESRPRSNNEQFF | TGTGCCAGCAGCCCCGAATCGCGGCCGAGATCTAACAATGAGCAGTTCTTC | TRBV28 | - | TRBJ2-1 | 17 | -
CASSHRGLGVKFTDTQYF | TGTGCCAGCAGCCACCGAGGGCTGGGGGTGAAGTTCACAGATACGCAGTATTTT | TRBV25-1 | - | TRBJ2-3 | 18 | -
CASAYRANYGYTF | TGTGCCAGTGCATACAGAGCTAACTATGGCTACACCTTC | TRBV28 | - | TRBJ1-2 | 13 | -
CASSDDRASPYEQYF | TGTGCCAGCAGCGATGACAGGGCTTCCCCCTACGAGCAGTACTTC | TRBV11-2 | TRBD1 | TRBJ2-7 | 15 | -
CASSYPSEGDYEQYF | TGTGCCAGCAGTTACCCCTCCGAGGGGGACTACGAGCAGTACTTC | TRBV6-6 | - | TRBJ2-7 | 15 | -
CASSSQREGLDTQYF | TGTGCCAGCAGTAGTCAGCGGGAGGGATTAGATACGCAGTATTTT | TRBV2 | TRBD2 | TRBJ2-3 | 15 | -
CAWKRGRLTTNEKLFF | TGTGCCTGGAAACGGGGCCGGCTTACAACTAATGAAAAACTGTTTTTT | TRBV30 | - | TRBJ1-4 | 16 | -
CASSRGTGNSNQPQHF | TGTGCCAGCTCACGAGGGACAGGGAATAGCAATCAGCCCCAGCATTTT | TRBV18 | TRBD1 | TRBJ1-5 | 16 | -
CASSATGNGNTIYF | TGTGCCAGCAGCGCTACAGGTAACGGAAACACCATATATTTT | TRBV9 | - | TRBJ1-3 | 14 | -
CASRRGVWEQYF | TGTGCAAGCAGGCGGGGCGTGTGGGAGCAGTACTTC | TRBV28 | - | TRBJ2-7 | 12 | -
CASSLSGTDTQYF | TGTGCCAGCAGCTTGAGCGGCACAGATACGCAGTATTTT | TRBV5-6 | - | TRBJ2-3 | 13 | -
CASSSGLEMSYEQYF | TGTGCCAGCAGTTCAGGACTAGAGATGAGTTACGAGCAGTACTTC | TRBV28 | TRBD2 | TRBJ2-7 | 15 | -
CASSLFRTAAVSEAFF | TGTGCCAGCAGCTTGTTCCGGACAGCCGCGGTATCTGAAGCTTTCTTT | TRBV5-6 | - | TRBJ1-1 | 16 | -
CASSLGLAGDEQFF | TGTGCCAGCAGCCTTGGACTAGCGGGAGATGAGCAGTTCTTC | TRBV7-9 | TRBD2 | TRBJ2-1 | 14 | -
CASSLGPADQYF | TGTGCCAGCAGCTTGGGGCCCGCCGATCAGTACTTC | TRBV5-4 | - | TRBJ2-4 | 12 | -
CASSALGQVNTEAFF | TGTGCCAGCAGTGCCTTGGGACAGGTAAACACTGAAGCTTTCTTT | TRBV27 | TRBD1 | TRBJ1-1 | 15 | -
CAISRSRGEIRTDTQYF | TGTGCCATCAGTCGGAGCAGGGGAGAGATTAGAACAGATACGCAGTATTTT | TRBV10-3 | - | TRBJ2-3 | 17 | -
CASRTTSGVYNEQFF | TGTGCCAGCAGGACGACTAGCGGAGTCTACAATGAGCAGTTCTTC | TRBV27 | TRBD2 | TRBJ2-1 | 15 | -
CASSLTPRRGGAGTGELFF | TGTGCCAGCAGCTTGACTCCCCGGAGGGGGGGGGCTGGCACCGGGGAGCTGTTTTTT | TRBV11-2 | - | TRBJ2-2 | 19 | -
CASSHRGAGFNEQFF | TGTGCCAGCAGTCACAGGGGGGCAGGATTCAATGAGCAGTTCTTC | TRBV6-1 | TRBD1 | TRBJ2-1 | 15 | -
CSVRAYDSVYGYTF | TGCAGCGTCCGCGCCTACGACAGCGTCTATGGCTACACCTTC | TRBV29-1 | - | TRBJ1-2 | 14 | once
CASSPGDQGAMGEAFF | TGTGCCAGCAGCCCCGGAGACCAGGGGGCGATGGGTGAAGCTTTCTTT | TRBV11-2 | TRBD1 | TRBJ1-1 | 16 | -
CASSVGPGHREGSANVQNIQYF | TGTGCCAGCAGCGTAGGACCGGGACACAGAGAAGGGTCCGCAAACGTCCAAAACATTCAGTACTTC | TRBV9 | - | TRBJ2-4 | 22 | -
CASSFSRGEQYF | TGTGCCAGCAGTTTCAGTCGGGGCGAGCAGTACTTC | TRBV28 | - | TRBJ2-7 | 12 | -
CASRRTGVTQETQYF | TGTGCCAGCAGAAGAACAGGGGTTACGCAAGAGACCCAGTACTTC | TRBV9 | TRBD1 | TRBJ2-5 | 15 | -
CASSPVVTDTDTQYF | TGTGCCAGCAGCCCTGTCGTCACAGACACAGATACGCAGTATTTT | TRBV5-6 | - | TRBJ2-3 | 15 | once
CASSLATVATDTQYF | TGTGCCAGCAGCTTAGCGACGGTCGCCACAGATACGCAGTATTTT | TRBV7-2 | - | TRBJ2-3 | 15 | -
CASSWTGTVGETQYF | TGTGCCAGCAGCTGGACCGGGACCGTAGGAGAGACCCAGTACTTC | TRBV5-8 | - | TRBJ2-5 | 15 | -
CASSPGGTYEQYF | TGTGCCAGCAGTCCGGGGGGGACTTACGAGCAGTACTTC | TRBV5-4 | TRBD2 | TRBJ2-7 | 13 | -
CASSLGTADTGELFF | TGTGCCAGCTCACTCGGGACAGCCGACACCGGGGAGCTGTTTTTT | TRBV18 | TRBD1 | TRBJ2-2 | 15 | -
CASSVGRLGALPLHTDTQYF | TGTGCCAGCAGCGTAGGGAGGTTGGGGGCTCTCCCCCTACACACAGATACGCAGTATTTT | TRBV9 | - | TRBJ2-3 | 20 | -
CASSDRERSNQPQHF | TGTGCCAGCAGTGATAGGGAGCGAAGCAATCAGCCCCAGCATTTT | TRBV6-1 | - | TRBJ1-5 | 15 | -
CASRNQGTNTGELFF | TGTGCCAGCAGGAATCAGGGTACGAACACCGGGGAGCTGTTTTTT | TRBV2 | - | TRBJ2-2 | 15 | -